This is a list of T cell receptor beta chains from one sample in a study of neoadjuvant anti-PD-1 for oral cavity cancer. Some clones are missing from TCRdb's copy, which holds only in-frame ones; the method was immunoSEQ multiplex PCR. The table includes tens of thousands of clones, about 86% detected once. This material consisted of PBMCs, taken before nivolumab (anti-PD-1) treatment. These receptor sequences come from a person aged 35 to 85 with oral cavity squamous cell carcinoma. Each CDR3 is given with its conserved first and last residue. Fields, in order: D gene, clone size, J gene, V gene, CDR3 DNA, CDR3 protein. The D gene is left open where the match is weak. Size is stated for part of the rows, as once, few or many counts, or as a class when the clone is expanded.

>.|.|TRBJ2-3|TRBV30
TGTGCCTGGAGTCTAGGCGCGGCCACAGATACGCAGTATTTT
CAWSLGAATDTQYF
>TRBD2|.|TRBJ2-5|TRBV5-6
TGTGCCAGCAGGACTAGCGGGAAAGAGACCCAGTACTTC
CASRTSGKETQYF
>.|.|TRBJ2-1|TRBV4-2
TGTGCCAGCAGCCAACCCTCTATCGGTGAGCAGTTCTTC
CASSQPSIGEQFF
>.|.|TRBJ2-3|TRBV15
TGTGCCACCAGCAGAGATTTCGGGGCGCAGTATTTT
CATSRDFGAQYF
>.|.|TRBJ1-2|TRBV7-6
TGTGCCAGCAGCTCAATGGGGGGCTATGGCTACACCTTC
CASSSMGGYGYTF
>TRBD1|.|TRBJ1-2|TRBV5-6
TGTGCCAGCAGCTGGCAGGGGGCGAACTATGGCTACACCTTC
CASSWQGANYGYTF
>.|.|TRBJ1-1|TRBV5-1
TGCGCCAGCAGCTTCCAAAACACTGAAGCTTTCTTT
CASSFQNTEAFF
>TRBD1|.|TRBJ2-7|TRBV13
TGTGCCAGCGAAGACAGGGGGGACGACGAGCAGTACTTC
CASEDRGDDEQYF
>.|few|TRBJ1-6|TRBV14
TGTGCCAGCAGACAAGAGTTGCCCGGATCACCCCTCCACTTT
CASRQELPGSPLHF
>TRBD1|.|TRBJ2-1|TRBV4-1
TGCGCCAGCAGCCTCCGGGACAGTGGGCCTGGGTCCTACAATGAGCAGTTCTTC
CASSLRDSGPGSYNEQFF
>.|.|TRBJ2-5|TRBV25-1
TGTGCCAGCAGTGAGGGACTGTTGGGGACCCAGTACTTC
CASSEGLLGTQYF
>TRBD1|.|TRBJ1-1|TRBV7-8
TGTGCCAGCAGCAACCCCCACTATGGGACAGGGAGGTCGGGCACTGAAGCTTTCTTT
CASSNPHYGTGRSGTEAFF
>.|.|TRBJ1-2|TRBV29-1
TGCAGCGTTGTACAGGAAGTCTATGGCTACACCTTC
CSVVQEVYGYTF
>TRBD1|.|TRBJ1-3|TRBV30
TGTGCCTGGACCCAGTTCGGGACAGGGTCTGGAAACACCATATATTTT
CAWTQFGTGSGNTIYF
>.|.|TRBJ2-5|TRBV15
TGTGCCACCAGCATCTCAACTGGGCAGAAAGAGACCCAGTACTTC
CATSISTGQKETQYF